This T cell receptor beta chain was documented in a study of T cell changes during pregnancy in multiple sclerosis. The CDR3 totals 15 residues. Germline trimming cut 1 base from V and 1 base from J; bases unmatched to any gene: 1. The germline V gene has CDR1 SGHVS and CDR2 FQNEAQ. The method was immunoSEQ multiplex PCR; TCRdb's version includes in-frame clones alone and lacks a portion of them. The repertoire includes about 69,000 clones, roughly 93% of them detected once, and roughly 1.3% sits in the top ten. The starting material was peripheral blood, obtained in the third trimester of pregnancy. The clonotype originates from a female donor with multiple sclerosis, enrolled in a pregnancy study. The chain recombines TRBV7-8 with TRBJ1-2, with 9 bases identical to TRBD1. CDR3 nucleotides: TGTGCCAGCAGCTTAGGACAGGGGGTTAACTATGGCTACACCTTC. Translation gives CASSLGQGVNYGYTF.